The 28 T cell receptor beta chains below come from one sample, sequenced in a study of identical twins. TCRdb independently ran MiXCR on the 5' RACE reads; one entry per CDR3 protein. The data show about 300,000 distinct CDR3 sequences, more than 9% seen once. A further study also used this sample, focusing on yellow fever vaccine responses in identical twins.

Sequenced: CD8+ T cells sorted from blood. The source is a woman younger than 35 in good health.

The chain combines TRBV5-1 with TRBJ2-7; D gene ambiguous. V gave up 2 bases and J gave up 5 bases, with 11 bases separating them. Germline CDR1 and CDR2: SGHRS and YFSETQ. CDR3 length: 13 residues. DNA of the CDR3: TGCGCCAGCAGCTTATTCATTGGGGACGAGCAGTACTTC. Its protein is CASSLFIGDEQYF. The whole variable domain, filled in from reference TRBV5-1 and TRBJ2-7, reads KAGVTQTPRYLIKTRGQQVTLSCSPISGHRSVSWYQQTPGQGLQFLFEYFSETQRNKGNFPGRFSGRQFSNSRSEMNVSTLELGDSALYLCASSLFIGDEQYFGPGTRLTVT.

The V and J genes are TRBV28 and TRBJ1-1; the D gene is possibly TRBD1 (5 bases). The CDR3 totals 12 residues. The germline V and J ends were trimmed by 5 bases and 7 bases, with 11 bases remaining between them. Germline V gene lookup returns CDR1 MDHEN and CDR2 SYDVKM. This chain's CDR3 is CASSPRGFEAFF. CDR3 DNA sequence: TGTGCCAGCAGTCCCCGGGGGTTTGAAGCTTTCTTT.

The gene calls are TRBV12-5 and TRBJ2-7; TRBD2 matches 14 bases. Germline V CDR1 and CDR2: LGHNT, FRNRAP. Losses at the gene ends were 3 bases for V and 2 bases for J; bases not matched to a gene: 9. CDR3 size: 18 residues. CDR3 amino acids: CASGFPKSTSGRAYEQYF. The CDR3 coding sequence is TGTGCTAGTGGTTTCCCAAAGTCGACTAGCGGGAGGGCCTACGAGCAGTACTTC.

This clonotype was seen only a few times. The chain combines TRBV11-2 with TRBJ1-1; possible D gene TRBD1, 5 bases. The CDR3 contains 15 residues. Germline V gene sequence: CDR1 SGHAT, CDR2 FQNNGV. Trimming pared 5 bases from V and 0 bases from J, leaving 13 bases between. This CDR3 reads CASSPLGQMNTEAFF. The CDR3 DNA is TGTGCCAGCAGCCCACTTGGACAAATGAACACTGAAGCTTTCTTT.

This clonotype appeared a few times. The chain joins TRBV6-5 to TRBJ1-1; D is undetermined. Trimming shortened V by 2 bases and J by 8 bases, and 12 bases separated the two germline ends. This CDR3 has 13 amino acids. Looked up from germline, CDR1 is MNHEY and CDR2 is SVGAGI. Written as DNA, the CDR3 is TGTGCCAGCAGTTACGGTAGTAGGGCCGAAGCTTTCTTT. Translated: CASSYGSRAEAFF.

The CDR3 bases are TGCGCCAGCAAGGACCACACTGAAGCTTTCTTT. This encodes CASKDHTEAFF. J is TRBJ1-1 and V is TRBV10-2; D is uncertain. The CDR3 has 11 residues. V lost 7 bases, J lost 3 bases, and 6 bases lay in between. Germline-derived CDR1 and CDR2 are WSHSY and SAAADI.

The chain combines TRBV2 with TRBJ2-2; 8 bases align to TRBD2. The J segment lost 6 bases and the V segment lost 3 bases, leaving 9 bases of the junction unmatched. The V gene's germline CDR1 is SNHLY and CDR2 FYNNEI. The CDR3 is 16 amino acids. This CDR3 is CASSDLGGAHAGELFF. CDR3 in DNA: TGTGCCAGCAGTGACCTCGGGGGGGCTCATGCCGGGGAGCTGTTTTTT. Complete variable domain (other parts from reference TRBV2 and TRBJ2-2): EPEVTQTPSHQVTQMGQEVILRCVPISNHLYFYWYRQILGQKVEFLVSFYNNEISEKSEIFDDQFSVERPDGSNFTLKIRSTKLEDSAMYFCASSDLGGAHAGELFFGEGSRLTVL.

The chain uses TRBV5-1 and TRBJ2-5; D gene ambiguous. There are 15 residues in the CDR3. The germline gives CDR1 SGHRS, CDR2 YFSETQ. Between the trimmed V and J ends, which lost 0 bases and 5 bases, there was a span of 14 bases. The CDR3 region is CASSLGPQVKETQYF. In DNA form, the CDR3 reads TGCGCCAGCAGCTTGGGGCCGCAAGTCAAGGAGACCCAGTACTTC.

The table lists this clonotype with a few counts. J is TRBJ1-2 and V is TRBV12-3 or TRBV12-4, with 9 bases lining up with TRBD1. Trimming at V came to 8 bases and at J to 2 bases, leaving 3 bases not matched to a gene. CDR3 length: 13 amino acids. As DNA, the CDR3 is TGTGCCAGCCTACAGGGGGCGAACTATGGCTACACCTTC. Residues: CASLQGANYGYTF.

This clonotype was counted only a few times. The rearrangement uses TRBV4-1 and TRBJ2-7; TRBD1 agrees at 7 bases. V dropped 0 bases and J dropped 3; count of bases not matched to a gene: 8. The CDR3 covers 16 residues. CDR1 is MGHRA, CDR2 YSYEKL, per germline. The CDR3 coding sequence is TGCGCCAGCAGCCAAGAGCCGTATGCAGGGGGCTACGAGCAGTACGTC. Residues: CASSQEPYAGGYEQYV.

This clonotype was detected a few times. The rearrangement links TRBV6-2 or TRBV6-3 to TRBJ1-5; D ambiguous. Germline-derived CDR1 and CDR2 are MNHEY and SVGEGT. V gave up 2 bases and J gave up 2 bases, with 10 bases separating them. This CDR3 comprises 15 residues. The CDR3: CASSYDSWGNQPQHF. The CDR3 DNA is TGTGCCAGCAGTTACGATTCTTGGGGCAATCAGCCCCAGCATTTT.

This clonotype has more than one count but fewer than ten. The CDR3 DNA sequence: TGTGCCAGCAGCTTAGCCTGGGGACTCCCTTTCGATACGCAGTATTTT. Its protein product is CASSLAWGLPFDTQYF. V is TRBV7-9 and J is TRBJ2-3, with D possibly being TRBD2 (6 bases). Trimming left V 0 bases short and J 6 bases short, with 16 bases between. This CDR3 is 16 amino acids long. Germline V lookup: CDR1 SEHNR, CDR2 FQNEAQ (reference sequence).

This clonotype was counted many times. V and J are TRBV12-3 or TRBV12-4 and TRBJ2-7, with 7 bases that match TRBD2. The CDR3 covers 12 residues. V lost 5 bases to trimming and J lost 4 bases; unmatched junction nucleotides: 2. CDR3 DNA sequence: TGTGCCAGCAGTCCGGGGGGTTACGAGCAGTACTTC. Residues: CASSPGGYEQYF.

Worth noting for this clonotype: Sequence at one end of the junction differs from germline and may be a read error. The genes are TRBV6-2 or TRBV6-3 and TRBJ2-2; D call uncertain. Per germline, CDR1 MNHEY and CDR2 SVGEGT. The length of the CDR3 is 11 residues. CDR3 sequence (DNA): TGTGCCAGCAGTAACACCAGGGAGCTGTTTTTT. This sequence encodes CASSNTRELFF.

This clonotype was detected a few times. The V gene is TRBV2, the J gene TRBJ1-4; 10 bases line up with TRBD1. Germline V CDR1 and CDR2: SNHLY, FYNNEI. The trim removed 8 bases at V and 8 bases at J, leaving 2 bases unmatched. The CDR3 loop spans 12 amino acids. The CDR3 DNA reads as TGTGCCAGCGGACAGGGGGAGGAAAAACTGTTTTTT. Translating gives CASGQGEEKLFF.

The CDR3 sequence is CSVTGEFEGVYGYTF. The CDR3 region has the DNA TGCAGCGTTACAGGGGAGTTTGAGGGTGTCTATGGCTACACCTTC. The V gene is TRBV29-1, the J gene TRBJ1-2; 7 positions agree with TRBD1. Trimming took 5 bases from V and 4 from J; bases not matched to a gene: 13. The germline CDR1 and CDR2 sequences are SQVTM and ANQGSEA. This CDR3 is built from 15 residues.

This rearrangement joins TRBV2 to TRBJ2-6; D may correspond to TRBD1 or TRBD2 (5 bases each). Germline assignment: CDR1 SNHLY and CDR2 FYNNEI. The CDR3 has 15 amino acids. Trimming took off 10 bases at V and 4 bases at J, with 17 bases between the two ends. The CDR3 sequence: CATPGTVRGANVLTF. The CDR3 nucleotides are TGTGCCACTCCCGGGACGGTACGCGGGGCCAACGTCCTGACTTTC.

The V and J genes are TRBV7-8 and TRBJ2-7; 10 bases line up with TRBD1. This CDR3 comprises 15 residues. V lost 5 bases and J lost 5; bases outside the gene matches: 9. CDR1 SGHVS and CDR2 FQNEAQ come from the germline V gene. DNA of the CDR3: TGTGCCAGCAGCCATCCGGGACAGGGGTACCACGAGCAGTACTTC. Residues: CASSHPGQGYHEQYF.

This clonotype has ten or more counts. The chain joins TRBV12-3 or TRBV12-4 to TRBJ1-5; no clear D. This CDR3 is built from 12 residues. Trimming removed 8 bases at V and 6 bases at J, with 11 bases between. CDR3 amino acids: CASGLGGQPQHF. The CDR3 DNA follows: TGTGCCAGCGGGTTAGGAGGTCAGCCCCAGCATTTT.

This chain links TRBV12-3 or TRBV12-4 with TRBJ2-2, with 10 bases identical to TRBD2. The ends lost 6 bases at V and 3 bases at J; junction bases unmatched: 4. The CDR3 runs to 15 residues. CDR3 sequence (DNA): TGTGCCAGCAGCCCCAGCGGGGGGGACACCGGGGAGCTGTTTTTT. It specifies CASSPSGGDTGELFF.

Here the CDR3 reads CASSVSMVRGYEQYF. As DNA, the CDR3 is TGTGCCAGCAGCGTAAGCATGGTGAGAGGTTACGAGCAGTACTTC. The chain has TRBV9 and TRBJ2-7; D gene uncertain. This CDR3 is built from 15 residues. Trimming stripped 1 base from V and 4 bases from J, with 15 bases between. The germline gives CDR1 SGDLS, CDR2 YYNGEE.

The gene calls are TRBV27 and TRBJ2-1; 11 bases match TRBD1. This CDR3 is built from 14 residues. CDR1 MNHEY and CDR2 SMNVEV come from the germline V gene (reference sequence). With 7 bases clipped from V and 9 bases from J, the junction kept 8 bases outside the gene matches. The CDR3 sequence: CASTLGTGGGEQFF. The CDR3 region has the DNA TGTGCCAGCACCTTGGGGACAGGGGGAGGTGAGCAGTTCTTC.

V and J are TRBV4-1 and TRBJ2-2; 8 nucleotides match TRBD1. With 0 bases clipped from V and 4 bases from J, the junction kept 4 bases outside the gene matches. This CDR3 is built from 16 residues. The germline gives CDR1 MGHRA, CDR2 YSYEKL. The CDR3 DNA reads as TGCGCCAGCAGCCAAGAGGTGGACAGGGCCACCGGGGAGCTGTTTTTT. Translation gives CASSQEVDRATGELFF.

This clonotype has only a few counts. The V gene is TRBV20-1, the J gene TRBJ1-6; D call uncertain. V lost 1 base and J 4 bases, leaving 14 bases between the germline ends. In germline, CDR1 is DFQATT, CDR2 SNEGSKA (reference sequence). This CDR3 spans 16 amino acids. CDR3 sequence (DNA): TGCAGTGCTAGAGTCCGAAAGGGAGTTTATAATTCACCCCTCCACTTT. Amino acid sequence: CSARVRKGVYNSPLHF.

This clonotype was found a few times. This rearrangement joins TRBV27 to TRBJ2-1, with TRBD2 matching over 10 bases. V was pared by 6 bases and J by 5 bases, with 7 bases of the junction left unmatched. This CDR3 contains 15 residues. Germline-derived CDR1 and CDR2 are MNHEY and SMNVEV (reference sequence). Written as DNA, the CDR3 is TGTGCCAGCAGGGTAACTAGCGGGATCCACAATGAGCAGTTCTTC. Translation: CASRVTSGIHNEQFF.

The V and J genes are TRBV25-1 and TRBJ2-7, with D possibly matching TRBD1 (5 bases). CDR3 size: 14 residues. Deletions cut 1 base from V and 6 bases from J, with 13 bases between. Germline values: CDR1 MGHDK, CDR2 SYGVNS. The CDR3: CASSEFRVGGEQYF. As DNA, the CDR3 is TGTGCCAGCAGTGAATTCAGGGTGGGTGGCGAGCAGTACTTC.

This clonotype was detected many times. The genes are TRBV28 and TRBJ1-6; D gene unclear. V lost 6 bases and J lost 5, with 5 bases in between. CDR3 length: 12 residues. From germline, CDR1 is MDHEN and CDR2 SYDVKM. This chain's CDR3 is CASSPNNSPLHF. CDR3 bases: TGTGCCAGCAGCCCAAATAATTCACCCCTCCACTTT.

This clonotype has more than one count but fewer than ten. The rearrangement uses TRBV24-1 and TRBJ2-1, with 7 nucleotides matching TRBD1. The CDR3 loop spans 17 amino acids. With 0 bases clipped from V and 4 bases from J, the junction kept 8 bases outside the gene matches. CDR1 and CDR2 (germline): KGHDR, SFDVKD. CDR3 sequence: CATSDLRRGGEYNEQFF. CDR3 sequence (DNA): TGTGCCACCAGTGATTTGCGTAGAGGGGGCGAGTACAATGAGCAGTTCTTC.